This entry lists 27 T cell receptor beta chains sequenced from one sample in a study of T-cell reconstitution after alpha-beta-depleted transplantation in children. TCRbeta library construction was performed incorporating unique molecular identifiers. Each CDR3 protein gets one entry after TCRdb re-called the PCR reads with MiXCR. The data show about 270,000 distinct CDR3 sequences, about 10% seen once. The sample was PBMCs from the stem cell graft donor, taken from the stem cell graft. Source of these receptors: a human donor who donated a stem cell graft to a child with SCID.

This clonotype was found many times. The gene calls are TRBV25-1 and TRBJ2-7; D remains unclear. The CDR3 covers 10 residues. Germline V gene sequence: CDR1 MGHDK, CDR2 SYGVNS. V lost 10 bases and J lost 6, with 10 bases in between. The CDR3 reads CATSTAEQYF. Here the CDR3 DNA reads TGTGCCACTTCGACTGCCGAGCAGTACTTC.

In DNA, the CDR3 is TGTGCCAGCACCCTCGGACCGAGGTCGGTTCAAGAGACCCAGTACTTC. Its translation: CASTLGPRSVQETQYF. The rearrangement uses TRBV5-6 and TRBJ2-5; no definite D call. The CDR3 is made up of 16 amino acids. Germline V gene data show CDR1 as SGHDT and CDR2 as YYEEEE. V lost 6 bases, J lost 2 bases, and 20 bases lay in between.

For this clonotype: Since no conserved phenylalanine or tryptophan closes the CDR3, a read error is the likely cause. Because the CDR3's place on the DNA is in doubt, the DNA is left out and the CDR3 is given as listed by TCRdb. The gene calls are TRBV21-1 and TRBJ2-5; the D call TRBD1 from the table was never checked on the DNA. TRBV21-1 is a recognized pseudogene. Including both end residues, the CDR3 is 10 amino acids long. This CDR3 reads CASSKSTGQS.

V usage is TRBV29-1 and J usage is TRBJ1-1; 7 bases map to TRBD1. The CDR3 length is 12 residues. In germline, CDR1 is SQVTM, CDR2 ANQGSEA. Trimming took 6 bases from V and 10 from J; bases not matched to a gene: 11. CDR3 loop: CSVESQGGSAFF. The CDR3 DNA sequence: TGCAGCGTCGAAAGCCAAGGGGGCTCAGCTTTCTTT.

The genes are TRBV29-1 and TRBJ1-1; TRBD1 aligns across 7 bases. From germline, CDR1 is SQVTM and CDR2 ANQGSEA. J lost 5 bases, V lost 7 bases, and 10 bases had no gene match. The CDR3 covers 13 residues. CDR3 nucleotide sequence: TGCAGCGCGGGTGGACAGGTAGTAACTGAAGCTTTCTTT. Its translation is CSAGGQVVTEAFF.

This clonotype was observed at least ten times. The CDR3 DNA sequence: TGTGCCAGCAGTTTAAGACAGTTCTATGGCTACACCTTC. Amino acid sequence: CASSLRQFYGYTF. This chain joins TRBV12-3 or TRBV12-4 and TRBJ1-2, with D possibly being TRBD1 (5 bases). With 2 bases removed from V and 4 bases from J, the gap between germline ends came to 8 bases. This CDR3 has 13 amino acids.

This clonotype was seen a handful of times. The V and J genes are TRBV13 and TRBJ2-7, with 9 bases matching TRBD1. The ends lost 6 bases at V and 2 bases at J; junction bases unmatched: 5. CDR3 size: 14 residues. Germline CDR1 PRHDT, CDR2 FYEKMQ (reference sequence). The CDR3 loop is CASRYRGLPYEQYF. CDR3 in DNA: TGTGCCAGCAGGTACAGGGGGCTTCCCTACGAGCAGTACTTC. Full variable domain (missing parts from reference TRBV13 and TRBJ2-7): AAGVIQSPRHLIKEKRETATLKCYPIPRHDTVYWYQQGPGQDPQFLISFYEKMQSDKGSIPDRFSAQQFSDYHSELNMSSLELGDSALYFCASRYRGLPYEQYFGPGTRLTVT.

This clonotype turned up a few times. CDR3 residues: CSARELQGPLYNSALHF. The CDR3 DNA sequence: TGCAGTGCTAGAGAATTACAGGGGCCTCTCTATAATTCGGCCCTCCACTTT. This chain connects TRBV20-1 to TRBJ1-6; 7 nucleotides line up with TRBD1. Per germline, CDR1 DFQATT and CDR2 SNEGSKA (reference sequence). V gave up 0 bases and J gave up 14 bases; unmatched junction bases: 19. The CDR3 loop spans 17 amino acids.

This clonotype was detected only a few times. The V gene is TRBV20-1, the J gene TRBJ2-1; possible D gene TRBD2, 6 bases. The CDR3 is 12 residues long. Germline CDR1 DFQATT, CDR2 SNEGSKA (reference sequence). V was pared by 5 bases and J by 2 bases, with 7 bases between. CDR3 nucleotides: TGCAGTGCTTCGGGGGCCTACAATGAGCAGTTCTTC. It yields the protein CSASGAYNEQFF.

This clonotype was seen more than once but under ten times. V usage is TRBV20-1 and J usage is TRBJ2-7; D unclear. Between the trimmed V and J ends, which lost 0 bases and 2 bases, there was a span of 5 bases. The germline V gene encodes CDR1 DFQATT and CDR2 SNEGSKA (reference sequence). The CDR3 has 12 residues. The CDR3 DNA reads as TGCAGTGCTAGAGACAGTCCCTACGAGCAGTACTTC. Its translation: CSARDSPYEQYF.

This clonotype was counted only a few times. The CDR3 here is CASTLTPDRPGYTF. As DNA, the CDR3 is TGTGCCAGCACCCTGACCCCGGACAGGCCTGGCTACACCTTC. The chain has TRBV12-3 or TRBV12-4 and TRBJ1-2; the match to TRBD1 covers 7 bases. The CDR3 contains 14 residues. Unmatched junction bases numbered 12, after V lost 7 bases and J lost 7 bases.

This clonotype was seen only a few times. CDR3 bases: TGTGCCAGCGCCCTACTAGAGACCCAGTACTTC. It encodes CASALLETQYF. V is TRBV6-6 and J is TRBJ2-5; no reliable D call. CDR1 is MNHNY, CDR2 SVGAGI, per germline (reference sequence). V dropped 8 bases and J dropped 4 bases, with 8 bases sitting between them. This CDR3 region has 11 residues.

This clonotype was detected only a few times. Written as DNA, the CDR3 is TGCGCCAGTCAGCCCTTAGCGGGGGCAATAGGAGAGACCCAGTACTTC. Translating gives CASQPLAGAIGETQYF. V usage is TRBV5-1 and J usage is TRBJ2-5; 9 bases fit TRBD2. The CDR3 contains 16 residues. Germline CDR1 reads SGHRS; CDR2 reads YFSETQ. V shed 8 bases, J shed 4 bases, and the junction held 15 bases outside the gene matches.

This CDR3 is CATNSGGNIQYF. CDR3 sequence (DNA): TGTGCCACCAATAGCGGGGGGAACATTCAGTACTTC. The chain combines TRBV6-1 with TRBJ2-4; 10 bases match TRBD2. The CDR3 contains 12 residues. CDR1 MNHNS and CDR2 SASEGT come from the germline V gene. Trimming cost V 10 bases and J 7 bases; bases outside gene matches: 4.

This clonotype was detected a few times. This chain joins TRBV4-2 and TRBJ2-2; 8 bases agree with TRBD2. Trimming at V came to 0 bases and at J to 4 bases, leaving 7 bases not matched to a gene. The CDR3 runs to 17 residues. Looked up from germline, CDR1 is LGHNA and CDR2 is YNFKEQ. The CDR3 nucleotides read TGTGCCAGCAGCCAAGATTACGGGGGGGCTGGCACCGGGGAGCTGTTTTTT. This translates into CASSQDYGGAGTGELFF.

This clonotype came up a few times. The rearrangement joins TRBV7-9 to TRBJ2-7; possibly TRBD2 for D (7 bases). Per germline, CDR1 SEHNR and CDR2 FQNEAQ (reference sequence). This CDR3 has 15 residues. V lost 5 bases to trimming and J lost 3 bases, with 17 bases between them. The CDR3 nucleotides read TGTGCCAGCAGCCGGGGAGGGGGAACCCTCTACGAGCAGTACTTC. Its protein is CASSRGGGTLYEQYF.

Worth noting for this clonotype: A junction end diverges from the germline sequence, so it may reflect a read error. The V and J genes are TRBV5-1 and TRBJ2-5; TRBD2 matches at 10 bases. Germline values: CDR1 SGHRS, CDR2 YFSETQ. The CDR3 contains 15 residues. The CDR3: CASRPLAGTKETHYF. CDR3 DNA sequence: TGCGCCAGCAGGCCACTAGCGGGGACCAAAGAGACCCACTACTTC.

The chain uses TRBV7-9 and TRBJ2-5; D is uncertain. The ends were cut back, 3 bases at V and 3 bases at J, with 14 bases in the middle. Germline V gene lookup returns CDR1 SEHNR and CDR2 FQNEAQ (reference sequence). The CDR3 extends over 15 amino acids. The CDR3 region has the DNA TGTGCCAGCAGCTTGAGGCGCGCGCCTGAAGAGACCCAGTACTTC. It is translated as CASSLRRAPEETQYF.

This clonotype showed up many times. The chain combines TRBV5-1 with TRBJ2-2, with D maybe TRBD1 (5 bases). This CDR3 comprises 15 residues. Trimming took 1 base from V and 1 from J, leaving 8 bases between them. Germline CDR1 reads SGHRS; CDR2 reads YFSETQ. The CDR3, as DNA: TGCGCCAGCAGCTTGACAGGAATGAACACCGGGGAGCTGTTTTTT. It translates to CASSLTGMNTGELFF.

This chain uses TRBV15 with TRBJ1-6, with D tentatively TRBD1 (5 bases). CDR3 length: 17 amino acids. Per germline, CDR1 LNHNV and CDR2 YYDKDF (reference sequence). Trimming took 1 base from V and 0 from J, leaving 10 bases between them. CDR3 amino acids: CATSRGGGSSYNSPLHF. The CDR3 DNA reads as TGTGCCACCAGCAGAGGGGGCGGGAGCTCCTATAATTCACCCCTCCACTTT.

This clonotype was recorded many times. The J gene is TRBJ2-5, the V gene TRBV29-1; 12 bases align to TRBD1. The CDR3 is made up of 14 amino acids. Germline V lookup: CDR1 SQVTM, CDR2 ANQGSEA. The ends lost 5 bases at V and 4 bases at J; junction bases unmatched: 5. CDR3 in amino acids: CSVMGQGALETQYF. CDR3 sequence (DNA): TGCAGCGTTATGGGACAGGGGGCCCTAGAGACCCAGTACTTC. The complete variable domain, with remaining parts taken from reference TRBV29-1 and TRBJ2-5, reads SAVISQKPSRDICQRGTSLTIQCQVDSQVTMMFWYRQQPGQSLTLIATANQGSEATYESGFVIDKFPISRPNLTFSTLTVSNMSPEDSSIYLCSVMGQGALETQYFGPGTRLLVL.

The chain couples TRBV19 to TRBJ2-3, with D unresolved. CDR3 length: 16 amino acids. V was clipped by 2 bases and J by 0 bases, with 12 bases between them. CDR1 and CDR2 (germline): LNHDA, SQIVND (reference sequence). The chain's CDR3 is CASSIYSDPSTDTQYF. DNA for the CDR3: TGTGCCAGTAGTATATATTCTGACCCTAGCACAGATACGCAGTATTTT.

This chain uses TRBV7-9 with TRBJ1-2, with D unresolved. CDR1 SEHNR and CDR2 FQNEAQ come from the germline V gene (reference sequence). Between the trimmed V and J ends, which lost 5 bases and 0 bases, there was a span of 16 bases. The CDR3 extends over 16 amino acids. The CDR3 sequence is CASSPNEWSANYGYTF. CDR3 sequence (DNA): TGTGCCAGCAGCCCCAATGAGTGGTCGGCTAACTATGGCTACACCTTC.

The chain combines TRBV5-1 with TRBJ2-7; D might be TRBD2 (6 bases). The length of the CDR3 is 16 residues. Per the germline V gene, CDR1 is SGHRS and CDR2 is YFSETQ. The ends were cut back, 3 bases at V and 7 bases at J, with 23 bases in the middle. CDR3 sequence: CASSWEVGILPLEQYF. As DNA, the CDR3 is TGCGCCAGCAGCTGGGAGGTGGGAATCCTTCCATTGGAGCAGTACTTC.

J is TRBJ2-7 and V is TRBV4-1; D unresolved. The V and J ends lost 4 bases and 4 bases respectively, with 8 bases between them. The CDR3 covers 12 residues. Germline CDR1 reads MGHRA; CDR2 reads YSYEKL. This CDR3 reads CASSPDYYEQYF. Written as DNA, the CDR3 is TGCGCCAGCAGCCCAGATTATTACGAGCAGTACTTC.

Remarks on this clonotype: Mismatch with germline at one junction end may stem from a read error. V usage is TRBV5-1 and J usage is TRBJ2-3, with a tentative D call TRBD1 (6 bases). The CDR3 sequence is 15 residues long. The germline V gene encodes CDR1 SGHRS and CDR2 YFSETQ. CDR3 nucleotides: TGCACCAGCAGCTTGTGGGGGCTGAGCACAGATACGCAGTATTTT. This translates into CTSSLWGLSTDTQYF.

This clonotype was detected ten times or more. CDR3 nucleotides: TGTGCCAGCAGCTCCCGGGGGGCTCAAGAGACCCAGTACTTC. Its translation: CASSSRGAQETQYF. V is TRBV7-3 and J is TRBJ2-5; weak D call: TRBD2 (7 bases). V gave up 4 bases and J gave up 2 bases, with 11 bases separating them. This CDR3 spans 14 amino acids. Germline assignment: CDR1 SGHTA and CDR2 FQGTGA.